Listed below are T cell receptor beta chains from one sample, sequenced in a study of blood T cell repertoires in COVID-19. Profiled with immunoSEQ multiplex PCR; TCRdb holds only in-frame clones, not every one. The sample records approximately 500,000 clones, roughly 89% being singletons. Sequencing was carried out using peripheral blood. The receptor set was obtained from a woman in her forties or fifties with COVID-19, enrolled during active disease. The CDR3 runs from the conserved cysteine through the conserved F or W. The D gene is left open where the match is weak. Only part of the rows carry a size: once, few, many, or a class if the clone is expanded.

abundance: NA
d_gene: NA
v_gene: TRBV12-2
j_gene: TRBJ1-5
len: 16
CDR3aa: CASRLGGDSSNQPQHF
CDR3nt: TGTGCAAGTCGCTTAGGGGGGGACAGCAGCAATCAGCCCCAGCATTTT

abundance: once
d_gene: NA
v_gene: TRBV28
j_gene: TRBJ2-1
len: 13
CDR3aa: CASSSGGRNEQFF
CDR3nt: TGTGCCAGCAGTTCTGGAGGGCGTAATGAGCAGTTCTTC

abundance: NA
d_gene: TRBD1
v_gene: TRBV6-5
j_gene: TRBJ1-2
len: 14
CDR3aa: CASSYSDRGTGYTF
CDR3nt: TGTGCCAGCAGTTACTCGGACAGGGGCACTGGCTACACCTTC

abundance: NA
d_gene: NA
v_gene: TRBV6-5
j_gene: TRBJ1-5
len: 13
CDR3aa: CASSLLLNQPQHF
CDR3nt: TGTGCCAGCAGCCTCCTCCTCAATCAGCCCCAGCATTTT

abundance: NA
d_gene: TRBD1
v_gene: TRBV15
j_gene: TRBJ1-1
len: 17
CDR3aa: CATSRETWTGSGTEAFF
CDR3nt: TGTGCCACCAGCAGAGAAACTTGGACAGGCTCAGGCACTGAAGCTTTCTTT

abundance: NA
d_gene: NA
v_gene: TRBV27
j_gene: TRBJ2-2
len: 14
CDR3aa: CASRQDSPTGELFF
CDR3nt: TGTGCCAGCAGGCAAGACAGTCCCACCGGGGAGCTGTTTTTT

abundance: NA
d_gene: TRBD1
v_gene: TRBV5-1
j_gene: TRBJ1-4
len: 16
CDR3aa: CASSTGQETTNEKLFF
CDR3nt: TGCGCCAGCAGCACCGGACAGGAAACAACTAATGAAAAACTGTTTTTT

abundance: once
d_gene: TRBD2
v_gene: TRBV11-1
j_gene: TRBJ2-5
len: 16
CDR3aa: CASSLPRGVGGETQYF
CDR3nt: TGTGCCAGCAGCTTACCCCGGGGGGTAGGTGGAGAGACCCAGTACTTC

abundance: NA
d_gene: NA
v_gene: TRBV3-1/TRBV3-2
j_gene: TRBJ1-4
len: 15
CDR3aa: CASSLRGSDNEKLFF
CDR3nt: TGTGCCAGCAGCCTGCGGGGTAGCGATAATGAAAAACTGTTTTTT

abundance: once
d_gene: NA
v_gene: TRBV2
j_gene: TRBJ1-2
len: 12
CDR3aa: CAMGEGNYGYTF
CDR3nt: TGTGCCATGGGGGAGGGGAACTATGGCTACACCTTC

abundance: NA
d_gene: NA
v_gene: TRBV30
j_gene: TRBJ2-7
len: 12
CDR3aa: CAWTDRFYEQYF
CDR3nt: TGTGCCTGGACCGACAGATTCTACGAGCAGTACTTC

abundance: NA
d_gene: NA
v_gene: TRBV10-3
j_gene: TRBJ2-1
len: 15
CDR3aa: CAISEGGSSYNEQFF
CDR3nt: TGTGCCATCAGTGAGGGAGGGAGTTCCTACAATGAGCAGTTCTTC

abundance: once
d_gene: TRBD1
v_gene: TRBV5-1
j_gene: TRBJ1-2
len: 16
CDR3aa: CASSLDVGQGAYGYTF
CDR3nt: TGCGCCAGCAGCTTGGATGTGGGACAGGGAGCTTACGGCTACACCTTC

abundance: NA
d_gene: TRBD2
v_gene: TRBV27
j_gene: TRBJ2-1
len: 15
CDR3aa: CASSLLPSGGGEQFF
CDR3nt: TGTGCCAGCAGTTTACTACCCAGCGGGGGAGGTGAGCAGTTCTTC

abundance: NA
d_gene: NA
v_gene: TRBV12-3/TRBV12-4
j_gene: TRBJ2-7
len: 12
CDR3aa: CASSLSGNEQYF
CDR3nt: TGTGCCAGCAGTTTATCAGGAAACGAGCAGTACTTC

abundance: NA
d_gene: NA
v_gene: TRBV18
j_gene: TRBJ1-3
len: 15
CDR3aa: CASSPSGRSGNTIYF
CDR3nt: TGTGCCAGCTCACCATCAGGGCGGTCTGGAAACACCATATATTTT

abundance: NA
d_gene: TRBD1
v_gene: TRBV6-5
j_gene: TRBJ1-5
len: 15
CDR3aa: CASSRGGTGDQPQHF
CDR3nt: TGTGCCAGCAGCCGAGGCGGGACAGGGGATCAGCCCCAGCATTTT

abundance: NA
d_gene: NA
v_gene: TRBV7-8
j_gene: TRBJ1-3
len: 19
CDR3aa: CASSLERGRRRGSGNTIYF
CDR3nt: TGTGCCAGCAGCTTAGAGCGGGGGAGGAGGAGGGGCTCTGGAAACACCATATATTTT

abundance: NA
d_gene: NA
v_gene: TRBV5-1
j_gene: TRBJ1-4
len: 14
CDR3aa: CASSVPGGGEKLFF
CDR3nt: TGCGCCAGCAGCGTCCCGGGGGGGGGAGAAAAACTGTTTTTT

abundance: NA
d_gene: NA
v_gene: TRBV2
j_gene: TRBJ1-2
len: 12
CDR3aa: CASRGEAQGYTF
CDR3nt: TGTGCCAGCAGGGGAGAGGCGCAGGGCTACACCTTC

abundance: NA
d_gene: TRBD1
v_gene: TRBV7-6
j_gene: TRBJ1-5
len: 15
CDR3aa: CASSPGNRGSQPQHF
CDR3nt: TGTGCCAGCAGCCCCGGGAACAGGGGAAGTCAGCCCCAGCATTTT

abundance: NA
d_gene: NA
v_gene: TRBV9
j_gene: TRBJ1-1
len: 13
CDR3aa: CASSAGTTTEAFF
CDR3nt: TGTGCCAGCAGCGCGGGGACAACCACTGAAGCTTTCTTT

abundance: NA
d_gene: TRBD1
v_gene: TRBV19
j_gene: TRBJ1-5
len: 15
CDR3aa: CASSIRGQGNQPQHF
CDR3nt: TGTGCCAGTAGTATAAGGGGGCAGGGCAATCAGCCCCAGCATTTT

abundance: NA
d_gene: NA
v_gene: TRBV28
j_gene: TRBJ1-4
len: 13
CDR3aa: CASRLAGSEKLFF
CDR3nt: TGTGCCAGCAGGCTCGCGGGAAGTGAAAAACTGTTTTTT

abundance: NA
d_gene: NA
v_gene: TRBV5-1
j_gene: TRBJ2-7
len: 12
CDR3aa: CASRDPLREQYF
CDR3nt: TGCGCCAGCAGAGACCCGTTGCGGGAGCAGTACTTC

abundance: NA
d_gene: NA
v_gene: TRBV30
j_gene: TRBJ2-7
len: 13
CDR3aa: CAWSRDNSYEQYF
CDR3nt: TGTGCCTGGAGTCGGGACAACTCCTACGAGCAGTACTTC

abundance: NA
d_gene: TRBD1
v_gene: TRBV19
j_gene: TRBJ2-3
len: 15
CDR3aa: CASSITGVGTDTQYF
CDR3nt: TGTGCCAGTAGTATCACAGGGGTGGGCACAGATACGCAGTATTTT

abundance: NA
d_gene: TRBD2
v_gene: TRBV19
j_gene: TRBJ2-5
len: 13
CDR3aa: CASSSGGQETQYF
CDR3nt: TGTGCCAGTAGTTCGGGGGGGCAAGAGACCCAGTACTTC

abundance: NA
d_gene: TRBD1
v_gene: TRBV5-1
j_gene: TRBJ2-7
len: 14
CDR3aa: CASSFAGGTYEQYF
CDR3nt: TGCGCCAGCAGCTTCGCAGGGGGCACCTACGAGCAGTACTTC

abundance: NA
d_gene: TRBD2
v_gene: TRBV20-1
j_gene: TRBJ2-3
len: 16
CDR3aa: CSASRLAGGNTDTQYF
CDR3nt: TGCAGTGCAAGTAGACTAGCGGGGGGGAACACAGATACGCAGTATTTT

abundance: NA
d_gene: TRBD1
v_gene: TRBV4-1
j_gene: TRBJ1-1
len: 14
CDR3aa: CASSHKGTGQKAFF
CDR3nt: TGCGCCAGCAGCCACAAAGGGACAGGGCAAAAAGCTTTCTTT

abundance: NA
d_gene: NA
v_gene: TRBV18
j_gene: TRBJ1-2
len: 14
CDR3aa: CASSGTLTDYGYTF
CDR3nt: TGTGCCAGCTCTGGGACTCTCACCGACTATGGCTACACCTTC

abundance: NA
d_gene: TRBD2
v_gene: TRBV5-6
j_gene: TRBJ2-1
len: 18
CDR3aa: CASYSFTGGAATYNEQFF
CDR3nt: TGTGCCAGCTATTCATTTACCGGGGGGGCAGCAACTTACAATGAGCAGTTCTTC

abundance: once
d_gene: TRBD2
v_gene: TRBV9
j_gene: TRBJ2-7
len: 13
CDR3aa: CASPGGRIYEQYF
CDR3nt: TGTGCCAGCCCCGGCGGGAGAATCTACGAGCAGTACTTC

abundance: NA
d_gene: NA
v_gene: TRBV24-1
j_gene: TRBJ2-1
len: 14
CDR3aa: CATSDLRGGGEQFF
CDR3nt: TGTGCCACCAGTGATTTAAGAGGGGGTGGGGAGCAGTTCTTC

abundance: once
d_gene: NA
v_gene: TRBV11-2
j_gene: TRBJ1-2
len: 16
CDR3aa: CASSLEGGLRGYGYTF
CDR3nt: TGTGCCAGCAGCTTAGAAGGCGGGCTCAGGGGCTATGGCTACACCTTC

abundance: few
d_gene: NA
v_gene: TRBV7-3
j_gene: TRBJ1-2
len: 13
CDR3aa: CASSLSQGQGYTF
CDR3nt: TGTGCCAGCAGCTTATCGCAGGGTCAAGGCTACACCTTC

abundance: once
d_gene: NA
v_gene: TRBV7-3
j_gene: TRBJ2-3
len: 17
CDR3aa: CASSPRQSVSSTDTQYF
CDR3nt: TGTGCCAGCAGCCCCAGACAGTCTGTGTCTAGCACAGATACGCAGTATTTT

abundance: NA
d_gene: TRBD1
v_gene: TRBV7-2
j_gene: TRBJ1-5
len: 15
CDR3aa: CASSPVGTDNQPQHF
CDR3nt: TGTGCCAGCAGCCCCGTTGGGACAGATAATCAGCCCCAGCATTTT

abundance: NA
d_gene: TRBD1
v_gene: TRBV9
j_gene: TRBJ1-1
len: 13
CDR3aa: CASSVDRGTEAFF
CDR3nt: TGTGCCAGCAGCGTTGACAGGGGAACTGAAGCTTTCTTT

abundance: NA
d_gene: NA
v_gene: TRBV11-2
j_gene: TRBJ2-6
len: 19
CDR3aa: CASSPRGRAFHSGANVLTF
CDR3nt: TGTGCCAGCAGCCCTAGGGGCAGGGCTTTCCACTCTGGGGCCAACGTCCTGACTTTC

abundance: NA
d_gene: TRBD2
v_gene: TRBV10-1
j_gene: TRBJ2-3
len: 15
CDR3aa: CASSDASGDPDTQYF
CDR3nt: TGCGCCAGCAGTGACGCTAGCGGGGATCCAGATACGCAGTATTTT

abundance: NA
d_gene: NA
v_gene: TRBV19
j_gene: TRBJ1-2
len: 11
CDR3aa: CASSITAGYTF
CDR3nt: TGTGCCAGTAGTATTACAGCCGGCTACACCTTC

abundance: NA
d_gene: NA
v_gene: TRBV9
j_gene: TRBJ2-1
len: 16
CDR3aa: CASSVDPTGPRNEQFF
CDR3nt: TGTGCCAGCAGCGTAGACCCGACAGGACCCCGCAATGAGCAGTTCTTC

abundance: NA
d_gene: TRBD1
v_gene: TRBV2
j_gene: TRBJ1-4
len: 16
CDR3aa: CASSEEQGASNEKLFF
CDR3nt: TGTGCCAGCAGTGAAGAACAGGGGGCATCTAATGAAAAACTGTTTTTT

abundance: NA
d_gene: TRBD2
v_gene: TRBV7-6
j_gene: TRBJ2-7
len: 16
CDR3aa: CASSPVEGTSGYEQYF
CDR3nt: TGTGCCAGCAGCCCTGTTGAGGGGACTAGCGGATACGAGCAGTACTTC

abundance: NA
d_gene: NA
v_gene: TRBV6-5
j_gene: TRBJ2-7
len: 13
CDR3aa: CASSPDSLYEQYF
CDR3nt: TGTGCCAGCAGTCCAGACAGCCTCTACGAGCAGTACTTC

abundance: once
d_gene: NA
v_gene: TRBV19
j_gene: TRBJ2-6
len: 19
CDR3aa: CASSHIGGGSFSGANVLTF
CDR3nt: TGTGCCAGTAGCCATATCGGTGGAGGCTCTTTCTCTGGGGCCAACGTCCTGACTTTC

abundance: NA
d_gene: NA
v_gene: TRBV6-5
j_gene: TRBJ2-3
len: 15
CDR3aa: CASRRDRGSTDTQYF
CDR3nt: TGTGCCAGCAGAAGGGACCGGGGGAGCACAGATACGCAGTATTTT

abundance: NA
d_gene: TRBD2
v_gene: TRBV27
j_gene: TRBJ2-7
len: 15
CDR3aa: CASSTTSGGFYEQYF
CDR3nt: TGTGCCAGCAGTACTACTAGCGGAGGGTTTTACGAGCAGTACTTC

abundance: NA
d_gene: TRBD1
v_gene: TRBV5-1
j_gene: TRBJ2-1
len: 17
CDR3aa: CASSLLSETGADNEQFF
CDR3nt: TGCGCCAGCAGCTTGCTCTCCGAGACAGGGGCTGACAATGAGCAGTTCTTC

abundance: once
d_gene: TRBD2
v_gene: TRBV2
j_gene: TRBJ2-1
len: 14
CDR3aa: CATSTSGGATEQFF
CDR3nt: TGTGCCACTAGCACTAGCGGGGGGGCGACCGAGCAGTTCTTC

abundance: NA
d_gene: NA
v_gene: TRBV7-2
j_gene: TRBJ1-1
len: 12
CDR3aa: CASSFMNTEAFF
CDR3nt: TGTGCCAGCAGCTTCATGAACACTGAAGCTTTCTTT

abundance: NA
d_gene: NA
v_gene: TRBV7-2
j_gene: TRBJ2-7
len: 13
CDR3aa: CASRSPGSVAQYF
CDR3nt: TGTGCCAGCAGGAGCCCAGGGTCCGTCGCGCAGTACTTC

abundance: NA
d_gene: NA
v_gene: TRBV12-5
j_gene: TRBJ1-6
len: 14
CDR3aa: CASGLGGPSSPLHF
CDR3nt: TGTGCTAGTGGTTTGGGTGGGCCGAGTTCACCCCTCCACTTT

abundance: NA
d_gene: NA
v_gene: TRBV3-1/TRBV3-2
j_gene: TRBJ1-1
len: 13
CDR3aa: CASSPPTSLEAFF
CDR3nt: TGTGCCAGCAGTCCGCCGACATCTCTTGAAGCTTTCTTT

abundance: NA
d_gene: NA
v_gene: TRBV30
j_gene: TRBJ1-5
len: 15
CDR3aa: CAWSRRGIYDQPQHF
CDR3nt: TGTGCCTGGAGCCGACGGGGGATTTATGATCAGCCCCAGCATTTT